The text below deals with one TCR beta chain. The sample belongs to a study of Graves' ophthalmopathy and Graves' hyperthyroidism. This CDR3 is 14 amino acids long. In germline, CDR1 is LNHDA, CDR2 SQIVND (reference sequence). Losses at the gene ends were 6 bases for V and 13 bases for J; bases not matched to a gene: 13. Amplified material comprised TCR beta CDR3 regions derived from RNA transcripts. HTBI-primed first-round RT-PCR preceded second-round multiplex PCR. TCRdb called the multiplex PCR reads again in MiXCR, with one record for every CDR3 protein. The sample yields about 23,000 distinct CDR3 sequences, around 50% seen once.

The chain couples TRBV19 to TRBJ2-2; 8 positions match TRBD2. The specimen was peripheral blood. The origin of this receptor is an adult woman with stable Graves' hyperthyroidism. The CDR3 coding sequence is TGTGCCAGTAGCCCGGGGGGGGGTCTGTGGGGGCTGTTTTTT. It specifies CASSPGGGLWGLFF.